Below are 5 T cell receptor beta chains sequenced from a single sample in a study of T cells in localized non-small cell lung cancer. Sequencing was performed with immunoSEQ multiplex PCR; in TCRdb, only in-frame clones are kept and a portion is missing. The sample holds approximately 100,000 clones; under 95% are singletons and the top ten take roughly 4.3%. The sample in question was PBMCs, obtained before any cancer treatment. The receptors shown here come from a woman aged 35 to 75 with stage II squamous cell lung carcinoma.

The rearrangement uses TRBV10-2 and TRBJ2-7; 8 bases align to TRBD2. After removal of 4 bases from V and 3 bases from J, the junction contained 2 bases not matched to a gene. The CDR3 extends over 13 amino acids. Germline V gene data show CDR1 as WSHSY and CDR2 as SAAADI. CDR3 residues: CASSAGGRYEQYF. The CDR3 bases are TGCGCCAGCAGTGCGGGGGGGCGCTACGAGCAGTACTTC.

This chain uses TRBV30 with TRBJ2-1, with 10 bases that match TRBD2. The V segment lost 0 bases and the J segment 6 bases; nucleotides outside the gene matches: 5. Germline V gene sequence: CDR1 GTSNPN, CDR2 SVGIG (reference sequence). This CDR3 comprises 15 residues. Written as DNA, the CDR3 is TGTGCCTGGAGTGTACTAGCGGGAAGAACCAATGAGCAGTTCTTC. Residues: CAWSVLAGRTNEQFF.

V is TRBV19 and J is TRBJ1-5; D not resolved. The V gene lost 10 bases and the J gene lost 7 bases, with 17 bases spanning the gap. The CDR3 spans 13 residues. Germline CDR1 LNHDA, CDR2 SQIVND (reference sequence). CDR3 nucleotide sequence: TGTGCCACCAAGGGTCTAAGCAGCCAGCCCCAGCATTTT. This encodes CATKGLSSQPQHF.

The chain carries TRBV6-5 and TRBJ2-1; D remains ambiguous. Germline V gives CDR1 MNHEY, CDR2 SVGAGI. Trimming pared 5 bases from V and 7 bases from J, leaving 12 bases between. The CDR3 extends over 13 amino acids. CDR3 in DNA: TGTGCCAGCAGTCCCGCGTATTTTAATGAGCAGTTCTTC. Its protein product is CASSPAYFNEQFF.

The chain has TRBV7-9 and TRBJ1-3, with 8 bases lining up with TRBD1. Losses at the gene ends were 0 bases for V and 4 bases for J; bases not matched to a gene: 8. The V gene's germline CDR1 is SEHNR and CDR2 FQNEAQ (reference sequence). This CDR3 comprises 17 residues. The CDR3 reads CASSLARQGLRGNTIYF. In DNA, the CDR3 is TGTGCCAGCAGCTTAGCGCGACAGGGGCTTCGAGGAAACACCATATATTTT.